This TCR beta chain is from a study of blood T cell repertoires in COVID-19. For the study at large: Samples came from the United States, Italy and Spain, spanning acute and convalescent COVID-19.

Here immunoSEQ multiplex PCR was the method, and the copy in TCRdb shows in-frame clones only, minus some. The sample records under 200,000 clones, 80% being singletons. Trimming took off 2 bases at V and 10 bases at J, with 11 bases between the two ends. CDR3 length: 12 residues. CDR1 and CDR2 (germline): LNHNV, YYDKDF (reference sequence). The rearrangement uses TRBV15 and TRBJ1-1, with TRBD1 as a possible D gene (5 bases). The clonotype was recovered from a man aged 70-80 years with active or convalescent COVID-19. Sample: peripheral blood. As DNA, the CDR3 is TGTGCCACCAGCAGACCGGGGGTGTTAGCTTTCTTT. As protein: CATSRPGVLAFF.